This TCR beta chain was profiled in a study of vaccination effects on CD4 cells after COVID-19. Turning to this clone: Antigen specificity is unknown.

Sequencing was performed with immunoSEQ multiplex PCR; in TCRdb, only in-frame clones are kept and a portion is missing. The sample yields around 30,000 clones, around 70% seen once. The CDR3 consists of 15 residues. Per germline, CDR1 MNHNS and CDR2 SASEGT. The V end lost 1 base, the J end lost 7 bases, and 14 bases lay between the germline ends. After expansion with viral peptide pools in the ViraFEST assay, antigen-specific CD4+ T cells were sequenced. Cultured cells yielded isolated CD4+ T cells after roughly 11 days. Each participant was administered two doses of either the BNT162b2 or the mRNA-1273 vaccine.

The chain recombines TRBV6-1 with TRBJ2-1; no definite D call. The sample in question was CD4+ T cells from PBMCs cultured with HCoV-229E spike peptides, obtained after COVID-19 vaccination. This TCR derives from a human donor who received a COVID-19 vaccine. The CDR3 DNA reads as TGTGCCAGCAGTGAAGGGTGGGGTCCGGAGAATGAGCAGTTCTTC. It translates to CASSEGWGPENEQFF.